The TCR beta chain under discussion was sequenced for a study of blood T cell repertoires in COVID-19. Losses at the gene ends were 3 bases for V and 7 bases for J; bases not matched to a gene: 5. Germline V CDR1 and CDR2: MDHEN, SYDVKM. The CDR3 has 15 amino acids. The protocol was immunoSEQ multiplex PCR, while the TCRdb copy is restricted to in-frame clones and leaves out a portion. The table includes about 140,000 clones, around three quarters detected once. This TCR was sampled from a man at least 80 years old with acute or convalescent COVID-19. Source material: peripheral blood. The chain links TRBV28 to TRBJ2-4; TRBD1 aligns across 11 bases. DNA of the CDR3: TGTGCCAGCAGTTTGACCGGGACAGGGGGGAACATTCAGTACTTC. Translated: CASSLTGTGGNIQYF. Variable domain in full (rest from reference TRBV28 and TRBJ2-4): DVKVTQSSRYLVKRTGEKVFLECVQDMDHENMFWYRQDPGLGLRLIYFSYDVKMKEKGDIPEGYSVSREKKERFSLILESASTNQTSMYLCASSLTGTGGNIQYFGAGTRLSVL.